This TCR beta chain was obtained from a study of Ad26.COV2.S vaccination and SARS-CoV-2 variants. This CDR3 region has 13 residues. CDR1 SGHRS and CDR2 YFSETQ come from the germline V gene. V dropped 3 bases and J dropped 3 bases, with 10 bases sitting between them. The protocol was immunoSEQ multiplex PCR, while the TCRdb copy is restricted to in-frame clones and leaves out a portion. The sample contains roughly 410,000 clones, about 83% of which appear only once. Treatment reported: approximately 18 received Ad26.COV2.S at low or high dose, single or two shots; several received placebo; per-sample allocation not given. Specimens were obtained on day 63 following the first vaccine or placebo injection.

V and J are TRBV5-1 and TRBJ2-7; a weak D match, TRBD2 (5 bases). The sequence derives from a person between 18 and 65 years old who received the Ad26.COV2.S COVID-19 vaccine or a placebo. The source was peripheral blood, collected in a trial of Ad26.COV2.S vaccine versus placebo. The CDR3 sequence: CASSSGRGYEQYF. CDR3 nucleotide sequence: TGCGCCAGCAGCTCTGGACGGGGCTACGAGCAGTACTTC.